Presented here are 31 T cell receptor beta chains from one specimen sequenced in a study of identical twins. TCRdb re-derived calls from the 5' RACE reads in MiXCR, one entry per CDR3 protein. The sample has roughly 230,000 distinct CDR3 sequences; about 9% are singletons. These data also featured in a second study, about yellow fever vaccine responses in identical twins.

Sequenced material: CD8+ T cells sorted from blood. Every receptor here comes from a woman aged 18-29 years in good health.

The chain recombines TRBV5-6 with TRBJ2-2; weak D call: TRBD1 (5 bases). In germline, CDR1 is SGHDT, CDR2 YYEEEE. V was pared by 9 bases and J by 4 bases, with 13 bases between. The CDR3 sequence is 13 residues long. CDR3 amino acids: CATIGVGTGELFF. The CDR3 region has the DNA TGTGCCACCATAGGGGTGGGCACCGGGGAGCTGTTTTTT.

This clonotype was found a few times. The V gene is TRBV6-4, the J gene TRBJ2-3; maybe TRBD2 (6 bases). Germline lookup yields CDR1 MRHNA and CDR2 SNTAGT. V lost 0 bases to trimming and J lost 1 base, with 8 bases between them. CDR3 length: 15 residues. The DNA of the CDR3 is TGTGCCAGCAGTGACTCCCCTAGCGGCACAGATACGCAGTATTTT. It encodes CASSDSPSGTDTQYF.

This chain joins TRBV9 and TRBJ2-5; D might be TRBD1 or TRBD2, each matching 5 bases. V was trimmed by 4 bases and J by 2 bases, leaving 15 bases between them. Germline CDR1 and CDR2: SGDLS and YYNGEE. CDR3 length: 15 residues. CDR3 amino acids: CASSTGTLRQETQYF. CDR3 DNA: TGTGCCAGCAGCACTGGGACCCTGCGGCAAGAGACCCAGTACTTC.

The chain carries TRBV7-9 and TRBJ1-1, with TRBD1 identical over 7 bases. Germline trimming cut 5 bases from V and 1 base from J; bases unmatched to any gene: 4. Germline values: CDR1 SEHNR, CDR2 FQNEAQ (reference sequence). The CDR3 extends over 14 amino acids. CDR3 in DNA: TGTGCCAGCAGCGGAAGGACAGGGAACACTGAAGCTTTCTTT. This codes for CASSGRTGNTEAFF.

Of note for this clonotype: A much larger clonotype is one base distant, so this may be a read error. The chain joins TRBV20-1 to TRBJ2-7; 8 nucleotides align to TRBD2. The CDR3 runs to 15 residues. Germline CDR1 and CDR2: DFQATT and SNEGSKA (reference sequence). In nucleotides, the CDR3 is TGCAGTGCTAGAGATCTCAGCGGGAGCTCCTACGGGCAGTACTTC. It is translated as CSARDLSGSSYGQYF.

This clonotype has a count of ten or more. The chain employs TRBV7-3 and TRBJ2-5; D gene ambiguous. The CDR3 totals 15 residues. Trimming took off 3 bases at V and 3 bases at J, with 14 bases between the two ends. Looked up from germline, CDR1 is SGHTA and CDR2 is FQGTGA. CDR3 sequence: CASSLAVGVKETQYF. CDR3 DNA: TGTGCCAGCAGCTTGGCCGTGGGTGTTAAAGAGACCCAGTACTTC.

This clonotype has just a few counts. The chain joins TRBV24-1 to TRBJ2-5; 7 positions agree with TRBD1. The CDR3 consists of 14 residues. The V segment lost 2 bases and the J segment 6 bases; nucleotides outside the gene matches: 5. CDR1 is KGHDR and CDR2 is SFDVKD in the germline V gene. The CDR3 is CATSDYEGAKTQYF. The CDR3 coding sequence is TGTGCCACCAGTGATTACGAGGGGGCGAAGACCCAGTACTTC.

The sample holds many counts of this clonotype. The chain uses TRBV25-1 and TRBJ2-3, with D possibly matching TRBD2 (5 bases). Germline loops: CDR1 MGHDK, CDR2 SYGVNS. V was shortened by 0 bases and J by 0 bases, with 13 bases between the two germline ends. This CDR3 contains 17 residues. The CDR3 coding sequence is TGTGCCAGCAGTGAATATGAAGCGGAGCTAAGCACAGATACGCAGTATTTT. The encoded protein is CASSEYEAELSTDTQYF.

This clonotype has ten or more counts. The rearrangement joins TRBV29-1 to TRBJ2-1; D is uncertain. V shed 0 bases and J shed 0 bases, with 3 bases lying between them. CDR1 SQVTM and CDR2 ANQGSEA come from the germline V gene. The CDR3 extends over 13 amino acids. CDR3 loop: CSVEESSYNEQFF. CDR3 in DNA: TGCAGCGTTGAAGAAAGCTCCTACAATGAGCAGTTCTTC.

This clonotype occurred a few times. This chain connects TRBV11-2 to TRBJ2-1; 8 bases match TRBD2. The V gene's germline CDR1 is SGHAT and CDR2 FQNNGV. The CDR3 has 14 amino acids. Losses at the gene ends were 2 bases for V and 9 bases for J; bases not matched to a gene: 6. The DNA of the CDR3 is TGTGCCAGCAGCTTATTCCGGGAGGGCCCTGAGCAGTTCTTC. Protein: CASSLFREGPEQFF.

This clonotype was detected many times. The chain recombines TRBV29-1 with TRBJ1-1; D unresolved. V was cut by 3 bases and J by 10 bases, with 18 bases left in between. This CDR3 has 13 residues. Germline values: CDR1 SQVTM, CDR2 ANQGSEA. The CDR3 loop is CSVDKRVGIGAFF. DNA of the CDR3: TGCAGCGTTGATAAAAGGGTGGGGATCGGAGCTTTCTTT.

V usage is TRBV29-1 and J usage is TRBJ1-1, with D possibly TRBD1 on 5 matching bases. The CDR3 spans 11 residues. The V and J ends lost 3 bases and 8 bases respectively, with 10 bases between them. Germline CDR1 is SQVTM and CDR2 is ANQGSEA. CDR3 DNA: TGCAGCGTTGAGCACCAGGGAGAAGCTTTCTTT. Its translation is CSVEHQGEAFF.

This clonotype was detected only a few times. The chain couples TRBV29-1 to TRBJ2-7, with D possibly being TRBD2 (5 bases). CDR1 is SQVTM and CDR2 is ANQGSEA in the germline V gene. This CDR3 region has 14 residues. V dropped 2 bases and J dropped 0 bases, with 11 bases sitting between them. The CDR3 coding sequence is TGCAGCGTTGAATTCCCGGGATTCTCCTACGAGCAGTACTTC. Its translation: CSVEFPGFSYEQYF.

This clonotype has ten or more counts. The rearrangement uses TRBV29-1 and TRBJ2-1; 9 nucleotides match TRBD2. The CDR3 consists of 13 residues. The trim removed 4 bases at V and 8 bases at J, leaving 6 bases unmatched. CDR1 is SQVTM and CDR2 is ANQGSEA in the germline V gene. For the CDR3, the DNA is TGCAGCGTTGGGCTAGCGGGGTACGATGAGCAGTTCTTC. It specifies CSVGLAGYDEQFF.

In its sample, this clonotype was seen a few times. The chain has TRBV20-1 and TRBJ1-5; TRBD1 agrees at 8 bases. Germline V gene lookup returns CDR1 DFQATT and CDR2 SNEGSKA (reference sequence). The trim removed 4 bases at V and 4 bases at J, leaving 9 bases unmatched. This CDR3 spans 15 amino acids. CDR3 region: CSANGGTGTNQPQHF. The CDR3 coding sequence is TGCAGTGCTAATGGGGGGACAGGTACAAATCAGCCCCAGCATTTT.

This clonotype was counted a few times. The chain couples TRBV28 to TRBJ2-1; 9 nucleotides align to TRBD1. Per the germline V gene, CDR1 is MDHEN and CDR2 is SYDVKM. The V and J ends lost 3 bases and 9 bases, in that order; junction bases with no gene match: 9. This CDR3 has 15 residues. CDR3 bases: TGTGCCAGCAGTTTCTCCGGGACAGGGTTTCGTGAGCAGTTCTTC. Translation gives CASSFSGTGFREQFF. Filled out from reference TRBV28 and TRBJ2-1, the complete variable domain reads DVKVTQSSRYLVKRTGEKVFLECVQDMDHENMFWYRQDPGLGLRLIYFSYDVKMKEKGDIPEGYSVSREKKERFSLILESASTNQTSMYLCASSFSGTGFREQFFGPGTRLTVL.

The V gene is TRBV2, the J gene TRBJ2-7, with no clear D. The germline V gene has CDR1 SNHLY and CDR2 FYNNEI. Trimming took 3 bases from V and 0 from J, leaving 6 bases between them. The CDR3 runs 13 residues. CDR3 DNA: TGTGCCAGCAGTGATGGGAACTCCTACGAGCAGTACTTC. Its translation: CASSDGNSYEQYF.

This clonotype was picked up a small number of times. The CDR3 sequence is CASSRDAGLETQYF. Written as DNA, the CDR3 is TGTGCCAGCAGCCGGGACGCCGGGCTAGAGACCCAGTACTTC. The rearrangement links TRBV12-3 or TRBV12-4 to TRBJ2-5; the D call may be TRBD1 or TRBD2 (5 bases each). The germline V and J ends were trimmed by 6 bases and 4 bases, with 15 bases remaining between them. There are 14 residues in the CDR3.

This clonotype has just a few counts. The chain links TRBV7-8 to TRBJ2-7; TRBD2 agrees at 8 bases. The CDR3 has 18 residues. The germline V gene has CDR1 SGHVS and CDR2 FQNEAQ. The V and J ends lost 5 bases and 0 bases, in that order; junction bases with no gene match: 15. This CDR3 is CASSLKPQAGALSYEQYF. CDR3 nucleotides: TGTGCCAGCAGCCTCAAACCACAAGCGGGAGCCCTCTCCTACGAGCAGTACTTC.

This clonotype appeared many times. The chain has TRBV29-1 and TRBJ2-1; D call uncertain. The CDR3 covers 15 residues. From germline, CDR1 is SQVTM and CDR2 ANQGSEA. Trimming cost V 0 bases and J 9 bases, with 18 bases left between them. The CDR3 loop is CSVEDLGVGQVEQFF. DNA of the CDR3: TGCAGCGTTGAAGATCTCGGTGTGGGTCAAGTTGAGCAGTTCTTC.

This clonotype was recorded at least ten times. V usage is TRBV6-4 and J usage is TRBJ2-1; D perhaps matches TRBD1 (5 bases). Trimming took 2 bases from V and 3 from J, leaving 5 bases between them. The length of the CDR3 is 13 residues. Looked up from germline, CDR1 is MRHNA and CDR2 is SNTAGT. CDR3 coding DNA: TGTGCCAGCAGTGACACAGGCTACAATGAGCAGTTCTTC. Its translation: CASSDTGYNEQFF.

CDR3 in DNA: TGTGCCAGCAGTAACCGGGAGCTAGCCAACTTGGGCTATGGCTACACCTTC. Translation gives CASSNRELANLGYGYTF. This rearrangement joins TRBV27 to TRBJ1-2; the D is unclear. The ends were cut back, 5 bases at V and 4 bases at J, with 23 bases in the middle. Germline V gene lookup returns CDR1 MNHEY and CDR2 SMNVEV (reference sequence). The CDR3 is 17 residues long.

The chain carries TRBV29-1 and TRBJ2-5; D unclear. V was clipped by 5 bases and J by 0 bases, with 13 bases between them. Looked up from germline, CDR1 is SQVTM and CDR2 is ANQGSEA. CDR3 length equals 14 residues. The CDR3 region is CSVPIEWDQETQYF. The CDR3 DNA reads as TGCAGCGTTCCCATAGAATGGGACCAAGAGACCCAGTACTTC.

The chain joins TRBV11-1 to TRBJ2-4; D ambiguous. Trimming took off 1 base at V and 0 bases at J, with 13 bases between the two ends. The germline CDR1 and CDR2 sequences are SGHAT and FQDESV (reference sequence). This CDR3 contains 17 residues. CDR3 sequence (DNA): TGTGCCAGCAGCTTAGGAAGAGCAGACGTAGCCAAAAACATTCAGTACTTC. Its translation is CASSLGRADVAKNIQYF.

The chain is built from TRBV3-1 and TRBJ2-1; 11 nucleotides agree with TRBD2. CDR3 length: 16 amino acids. V trimming: 4 bases; J trimming: 5 bases; junction bases outside the gene matches: 7. From germline, CDR1 is LGHDT and CDR2 YNNKEL (reference sequence). The CDR3 sequence is CASSPRLAGIDNEQFF. CDR3 coding DNA: TGTGCCAGCAGCCCAAGACTAGCGGGAATAGACAATGAGCAGTTCTTC.

This clonotype has a handful of counts. The chain employs TRBV29-1 and TRBJ2-3; TRBD1 matches at 7 bases. CDR1 and CDR2 (germline): SQVTM, ANQGSEA. The CDR3 is 13 residues long. V shed 6 bases and J 0 bases; nucleotides not matched to a gene: 3. The CDR3 DNA reads TGCAGCGTCAGACAGGGAAGCACAGATACGCAGTATTTT. It yields the protein CSVRQGSTDTQYF.

The V call is TRBV3-1, the J call TRBJ2-1; 7 bases line up with TRBD1. Germline-derived CDR1 and CDR2 are LGHDT and YNNKEL (reference sequence). Trimming cost V 3 bases and J 2 bases; bases outside gene matches: 16. This CDR3 contains 19 residues. The CDR3 reads CASSHEEVEGAAPYNEQFF. In nucleotides, the CDR3 is TGTGCCAGCAGCCACGAGGAAGTTGAGGGGGCCGCTCCCTACAATGAGCAGTTCTTC.

This clonotype has at least ten counts. The V gene is TRBV5-1, the J gene TRBJ2-1; D uncertain. Germline V gives CDR1 SGHRS, CDR2 YFSETQ. The germline V and J ends were trimmed by 5 bases and 8 bases, with 14 bases remaining between them. The CDR3 length is 13 residues. CDR3 sequence (DNA): TGCGCCAGCAGGACGATGGGTGGCGATGAGCAGTTCTTC. Translated, it gives CASRTMGGDEQFF.

V gene TRBV5-5 combines with J gene TRBJ2-7; unclear D gene. CDR1 SGHKS and CDR2 YYEKEE come from the germline V gene (reference sequence). CDR3 length: 13 amino acids. Trimming cost V 0 bases and J 4 bases, with 8 bases left between them. DNA of the CDR3: TGTGCCAGCAGCTTGGGACACTATTACGAGCAGTACTTC. It codes for CASSLGHYYEQYF.

This clonotype was seen many times. The chain recombines TRBV4-2 with TRBJ2-1; TRBD2 agrees at 12 bases. The CDR3 runs to 21 residues. Germline values: CDR1 LGHNA, CDR2 YNFKEQ. Trimming at V came to 0 bases and at J to 0 bases, leaving 12 bases not matched to a gene. CDR3 region: CASSQEVLAGGTYFSYNEQFF. The CDR3 DNA sequence: TGTGCCAGCAGCCAAGAAGTACTAGCGGGAGGCACCTACTTCTCCTACAATGAGCAGTTCTTC.

The V call is TRBV4-1, the J call TRBJ2-1; D is undetermined. Trimming removed 7 bases from V and 6 bases from J, with 16 bases in between. This CDR3 has 14 residues. The germline V gene has CDR1 MGHRA and CDR2 YSYEKL. The CDR3 sequence: CASTPSIVGNEQFF. The DNA of the CDR3 is TGCGCCAGCACCCCAAGTATTGTCGGCAATGAGCAGTTCTTC.